What follows are 32 T cell receptor beta chains derived from one specimen sequenced in a study of blood T cell repertoires in COVID-19. The data were produced by immunoSEQ multiplex PCR, yet TCRdb's version contains in-frame clones alone and is incomplete. The sample yields about 110,000 clones, 60% to 85% seen once. Sample: peripheral blood. The receptor source for this set is a woman aged 40 to 49 with acute or convalescent COVID-19.

The chain joins TRBV5-1 to TRBJ1-1; D is undetermined. V lost 0 bases and J 3 bases, leaving 6 bases between the germline ends. This CDR3 contains 13 residues. From germline, CDR1 is SGHRS and CDR2 YFSETQ. CDR3 DNA: TGCGCCAGCAGCTTGGGGTCAGACACTGAAGCTTTCTTT. Protein product: CASSLGSDTEAFF.

By share, this clone counts as medium-sized (0.01 to 0.1%). The same CDR3 also results from other DNA sequences found in this sample. This chain joins TRBV7-9 and TRBJ2-5, with 7 positions matching TRBD1. The J segment lost 2 bases and the V segment lost 0 bases, leaving 3 bases of the junction unmatched. The CDR3 runs 15 residues. CDR1 and CDR2 (germline): SEHNR, FQNEAQ (reference sequence). CDR3 in DNA: TGTGCCAGCAGCTTAGCTAGACAGGGTCAAGAGACCCAGTACTTC. It yields the protein CASSLARQGQETQYF.

The chain uses TRBV28 and TRBJ1-1, with D unresolved. This CDR3 region has 14 residues. CDR1 is MDHEN and CDR2 is SYDVKM in the germline V gene. Deletions cut 6 bases from V and 1 base from J, with 12 bases between. CDR3 region: CASSPAGRNTEAFF. The CDR3 coding sequence is TGTGCCAGCAGCCCAGCAGGCAGGAACACTGAAGCTTTCTTT.

This CDR3 is CASSSQGSRADTQYF. The CDR3 coding sequence is TGTGCCAGCAGCTCACAGGGTTCGAGGGCAGATACGCAGTATTTT. V is TRBV5-4 and J is TRBJ2-3; D possibly corresponds to TRBD1 (6 bases). Germline assignment: CDR1 SGHNT and CDR2 YYREEE (reference sequence). The V end lost 3 bases, the J end lost 4 bases, and 15 bases lay between the germline ends. The CDR3 covers 15 residues.

This rearrangement joins TRBV2 to TRBJ1-5; TRBD1 aligns across 9 bases. There are 18 residues in the CDR3. With V trimmed by 6 bases and J by 4 bases, 16 bases remained unmatched. Germline V gives CDR1 SNHLY, CDR2 FYNNEI. The CDR3: CASSPLRGQGGSNQPQHF. The CDR3 coding sequence is TGTGCCAGCAGCCCCCTTAGGGGACAGGGTGGTTCTAATCAGCCCCAGCATTTT.

The chain carries TRBV6-5 and TRBJ1-2; the D gene is possibly TRBD1 (5 bases). The CDR3 sequence is 15 residues long. Trimming cost V 0 bases and J 2 bases, with 10 bases left between them. Germline V gene lookup returns CDR1 MNHEY and CDR2 SVGAGI. This CDR3 is CASSYSGAGNYGYTF. The CDR3 DNA sequence: TGTGCCAGCAGTTACTCAGGGGCCGGGAACTATGGCTACACCTTC.

V gene TRBV12-3 or TRBV12-4 combines with J gene TRBJ1-6; D possibly corresponds to TRBD1 (6 bases). The CDR3 runs 11 residues. V lost 8 bases and J 13 bases, leaving 12 bases between the germline ends. CDR3 amino acids: CASGNGGPLHF. In DNA form, the CDR3 reads TGTGCCAGCGGGAATGGGGGCCCCCTCCACTTT.

The V call is TRBV29-1, the J call TRBJ1-1; the D gene is possibly TRBD1 (5 bases). V was pared by 4 bases and J by 8 bases, with 11 bases between. The CDR3 sequence is 11 residues long. The germline V gene encodes CDR1 SQVTM and CDR2 ANQGSEA. Here the CDR3 DNA reads TGCAGCGTTGTGACAGCAAGGGAAGCTTTCTTT. This sequence encodes CSVVTAREAFF.

This clone came up once. The J gene is TRBJ2-1, the V gene TRBV2; weak D call: TRBD1 (5 bases). From germline, CDR1 is SNHLY and CDR2 FYNNEI. V dropped 7 bases and J dropped 9 bases, with 19 bases sitting between them. The CDR3 runs 14 residues. In nucleotides, the CDR3 is TGTGCCAGCAAAAGAGGTGGGGCAGTCGGTGAGCAGTTCTTC. Translated: CASKRGGAVGEQFF.

This clone was observed a handful of times. The V and J genes are TRBV6-1 and TRBJ1-4; D ambiguous. CDR1 is MNHNS and CDR2 is SASEGT in the germline V gene. Trimming removed 0 bases at V and 3 bases at J, with 5 bases between. This CDR3 has 14 residues. As DNA, the CDR3 is TGTGCCAGCAGTGAAGCATATTCTAATGAAAAACTGTTTTTT. This translates into CASSEAYSNEKLFF.

The gene calls are TRBV28 and TRBJ2-1; 10 bases agree with TRBD1. Per the germline V gene, CDR1 is MDHEN and CDR2 is SYDVKM. The CDR3 totals 15 residues. With V trimmed by 6 bases and J by 7 bases, 9 bases remained unmatched. This chain's CDR3 is CASSFSTGGKNEQFF. CDR3 DNA: TGTGCCAGCAGCTTTTCGACAGGGGGCAAGAATGAGCAGTTCTTC. Complete variable domain (other parts from reference TRBV28 and TRBJ2-1): DVKVTQSSRYLVKRTGEKVFLECVQDMDHENMFWYRQDPGLGLRLIYFSYDVKMKEKGDIPEGYSVSREKKERFSLILESASTNQTSMYLCASSFSTGGKNEQFFGPGTRLTVL.

V gene TRBV9 combines with J gene TRBJ1-1; possible D gene TRBD1, 6 bases. The CDR3 loop spans 15 amino acids. In germline, CDR1 is SGDLS, CDR2 YYNGEE. Trimming left V 6 bases short and J 6 bases short, with 21 bases between. CDR3 DNA: TGTGCCAGCACCATACTGGACAGCCTTAGGTCTGAAGCTTTCTTT. Translated: CASTILDSLRSEAFF.

This clone was observed once. This chain joins TRBV7-9 and TRBJ2-7; possible D gene TRBD2, 5 bases. The CDR3 runs to 14 residues. The germline gives CDR1 SEHNR, CDR2 FQNEAQ (reference sequence). V was pared by 7 bases and J by 3 bases, with 16 bases between. The CDR3 here is CASTPPGKSYEQYF. CDR3 DNA sequence: TGTGCCAGCACCCCCCCGGGGAAGAGCTACGAGCAGTACTTC.

The genes are TRBV30 and TRBJ2-7; no clear D gene. Trimming removed 4 bases from V and 3 bases from J, with 10 bases in between. The CDR3 extends over 12 amino acids. The germline CDR1 and CDR2 sequences are GTSNPN and SVGIG (reference sequence). CDR3 nucleotide sequence: TGTGCCTGGAATGGGCGCAGCTACGAGCAGTACTTC. Translated, it gives CAWNGRSYEQYF.

DNA of the CDR3: TGTGCCAGCAGTTACTCCAGGGGAGGGGAACAGCCCCAGCATTTT. This sequence encodes CASSYSRGGEQPQHF. The rearrangement joins TRBV6-6 to TRBJ1-5; possibly TRBD1 for D (6 bases). Germline-derived CDR1 and CDR2 are MNHNY and SVGAGI (reference sequence). The length of the CDR3 is 15 residues. Trimming stripped 0 bases from V and 7 bases from J, with 13 bases between.

This rearrangement joins TRBV6-5 to TRBJ2-5, with 7 nucleotides matching TRBD2. V dropped 0 bases and J dropped 7; count of bases not matched to a gene: 8. This CDR3 has 15 residues. Per the germline V gene, CDR1 is MNHEY and CDR2 is SVGAGI. This CDR3 is CASSYSPSGRGTQYF. CDR3 coding DNA: TGTGCCAGCAGTTACTCACCTAGCGGACGGGGGACCCAGTACTTC.

The CDR3 protein is CASSYGGASPVGEQYF. The DNA for the CDR3 is TGTGCCAGCAGTTACGGGGGGGCCTCTCCAGTGGGCGAGCAGTACTTC. V gene TRBV6-2 or TRBV6-3 combines with J gene TRBJ2-7, with D maybe TRBD2 (7 bases). The CDR3 has 16 amino acids. V lost 2 bases, J lost 6 bases, and 20 bases lay in between. Germline lookup yields CDR1 MNHEY and CDR2 SVGEGT.

This clone occurred once. The rearrangement uses TRBV12-3 or TRBV12-4 and TRBJ1-4; no clear D gene. The V and J ends lost 6 bases and 7 bases respectively, with 9 bases between them. The CDR3 runs 12 residues. The CDR3, as DNA: TGTGCCAGCAGCCTAGTGGGTGAAAAACTGTTTTTT. Encoded protein: CASSLVGEKLFF.

The chain links TRBV6-5 to TRBJ2-7; no clear D. V gave up 4 bases and J gave up 6 bases, with 13 bases separating them. CDR3 length: 13 amino acids. CDR1 MNHEY and CDR2 SVGAGI come from the germline V gene. CDR3 amino acids: CASSSTRGSEQYF. As DNA, the CDR3 is TGTGCCAGCAGTTCTACCCGCGGATCCGAGCAGTACTTC.

The chain carries TRBV5-6 and TRBJ1-6, with D possibly TRBD1 on 5 matching bases. CDR3 length: 15 residues. Germline values: CDR1 SGHDT, CDR2 YYEEEE. The V end was cut by 6 bases, the J end by 7 bases, with 17 bases between. In DNA, the CDR3 is TGTGCCAGCAACCCCCAGGGCAAAGGGAATTCACCCCTCCACTTT. It is translated as CASNPQGKGNSPLHF. The whole variable domain, filled in from reference TRBV5-6 and TRBJ1-6, reads DAGVTQSPTHLIKTRGQQVTLRCSPKSGHDTVSWYQQALGQGPQFIFQYYEEEERQRGNFPDRFSGHQFPNYSSELNVNALLLGDSALYLCASNPQGKGNSPLHFGNGTRLTVT.

This clone turned up a few times. The chain combines TRBV5-4 with TRBJ2-1; 10 bases agree with TRBD2. V gave up 6 bases and J gave up 4 bases; unmatched junction bases: 7. This CDR3 has 15 residues. Per the germline V gene, CDR1 is SGHNT and CDR2 is YYREEE (reference sequence). In nucleotides, the CDR3 is TGTGCCAGCACCAGCGGGGGGGCTCTGTACAATGAGCAGTTCTTC. Translated: CASTSGGALYNEQFF.

This clone was detected only a few times. This chain links TRBV7-3 with TRBJ2-3; D is uncertain. The CDR3 loop spans 13 amino acids. Trimming stripped 5 bases from V and 2 bases from J, with 8 bases between. Germline-derived CDR1 and CDR2 are SGHTA and FQGTGA. Written as DNA, the CDR3 is TGTGCCAGCAGCAACAGTCCCACAGATACGCAGTATTTT. Translating it yields CASSNSPTDTQYF.

The chain employs TRBV6-5 and TRBJ2-7, with 8 bases fitting TRBD2. This CDR3 is built from 15 residues. CDR1 and CDR2 from the germline V gene are MNHEY and SVGAGI. Trimming took 6 bases from V and 3 from J; bases not matched to a gene: 10. CDR3 nucleotides: TGTGCCAGCAGATATCCGGGGGGGCCGAGCTACGAGCAGTACTTC. Residues: CASRYPGGPSYEQYF.

The chain employs TRBV7-2 and TRBJ1-5, with D perhaps matching TRBD1 (6 bases). CDR3 length: 15 amino acids. Trimming took off 5 bases at V and 7 bases at J, with 18 bases between the two ends. Germline V lookup: CDR1 SGHTA, CDR2 FQGNSA. CDR3 region: CASSGDRSGRQPQHF. CDR3 bases: TGTGCCAGCAGCGGCGACAGGAGTGGACGCCAGCCCCAGCATTTT.

The chain uses TRBV7-2 and TRBJ2-1, with D possibly TRBD2 on 6 matching bases. V gave up 1 base and J gave up 2 bases, with 12 bases separating them. Germline CDR1 and CDR2: SGHTA and FQGNSA. The CDR3 consists of 16 residues. The CDR3 region is CASSLGGGLTYNEQFF. As DNA, the CDR3 is TGTGCCAGCAGCTTAGGTGGGGGACTCACCTACAATGAGCAGTTCTTC.

This sequence joins TRBV19 and TRBJ2-2, with D perhaps matching TRBD1 (6 bases). This CDR3 comprises 15 residues. Between the trimmed V and J ends, which lost 6 bases and 6 bases, there was a span of 17 bases. Germline V CDR1 and CDR2: LNHDA, SQIVND (reference sequence). DNA of the CDR3: TGTGCCAGTAGCCGACAGGACAAGGGGGCCGGGGAGCTGTTTTTT. This sequence encodes CASSRQDKGAGELFF. The full variable domain, rest sourced from reference TRBV19 and TRBJ2-2, is DGGITQSPKYLFRKEGQNVTLSCEQNLNHDAMYWYRQDPGQGLRLIYYSQIVNDFQKGDIAEGYSVSREKKESFPLTVTSAQKNPTAFYLCASSRQDKGAGELFFGEGSRLTVL.

The J gene is TRBJ1-1, the V gene TRBV5-4; D is unresolved. This CDR3 region has 15 residues. V shed 3 bases and J shed 3 bases, with 15 bases lying between them. Germline CDR1 is SGHNT and CDR2 is YYREEE (reference sequence). CDR3 DNA sequence: TGTGCCAGCAGCTCCCAAGGAGAGCCCTACACTGAAGCTTTCTTT. This gives the protein CASSSQGEPYTEAFF.

J is TRBJ2-5 and V is TRBV28; a possible D gene is TRBD2 (5 bases). Germline loops: CDR1 MDHEN, CDR2 SYDVKM. The CDR3 covers 15 residues. V lost 7 bases and J lost 3, with 18 bases in between. CDR3 bases: TGTGCCAGCACCCTTGGGTGGCGGGCCGAAGAGACCCAGTACTTC. This codes for CASTLGWRAEETQYF. The full variable domain, completed using reference TRBV28 and TRBJ2-5, is DVKVTQSSRYLVKRTGEKVFLECVQDMDHENMFWYRQDPGLGLRLIYFSYDVKMKEKGDIPEGYSVSREKKERFSLILESASTNQTSMYLCASTLGWRAEETQYFGPGTRLLVL.

In its sample, this clone was seen many times. The chain uses TRBV28 and TRBJ1-2, with 7 bases aligning to TRBD1. The CDR3 contains 13 residues. With 6 bases clipped from V and 4 bases from J, the junction kept 5 bases outside the gene matches. In germline, CDR1 is MDHEN, CDR2 SYDVKM. The CDR3 nucleotides read TGTGCCAGCAGCCGGACAGGAATCTATGGCTACACCTTC. Translation gives CASSRTGIYGYTF.

The chain uses TRBV6-2 or TRBV6-3 and TRBJ2-1; D gene ambiguous. The V gene's germline CDR1 is MNHEY and CDR2 SVGEGT. The CDR3 has 13 residues. The V end was cut by 2 bases, the J end by 7 bases, with 9 bases between. CDR3 sequence reads: CASSYVPDNEQFF. The CDR3 DNA follows: TGTGCCAGCAGTTACGTGCCAGATAATGAGCAGTTCTTC.

The rearrangement joins TRBV28 to TRBJ1-2, with a tentative D call TRBD1 (6 bases). CDR3 size: 16 residues. Trimming pared 6 bases from V and 4 bases from J, leaving 21 bases between. Germline lookup yields CDR1 MDHEN and CDR2 SYDVKM. The CDR3: CASSVPGSGVSYGYTF. For the CDR3, the DNA is TGTGCCAGCAGCGTGCCGGGATCAGGGGTTAGCTATGGCTACACCTTC.

This rearrangement joins TRBV7-3 to TRBJ2-3; D not resolved. The CDR3 runs 14 residues. V was cut by 2 bases and J by 4 bases, with 10 bases left in between. CDR1 and CDR2 from the germline V gene are SGHTA and FQGTGA. The CDR3, as DNA: TGTGCCAGCAGCTTATCAGTGGGCTCAGATACGCAGTATTTT. Protein: CASSLSVGSDTQYF.